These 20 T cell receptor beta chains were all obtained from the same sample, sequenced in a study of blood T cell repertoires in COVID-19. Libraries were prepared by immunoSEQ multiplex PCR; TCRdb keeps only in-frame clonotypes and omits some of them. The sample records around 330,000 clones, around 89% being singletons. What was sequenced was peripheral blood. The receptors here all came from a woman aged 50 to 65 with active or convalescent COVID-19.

For the CDR3, the DNA is TGCGCCAGCAGCCAAGATCCGTCAGTCTATGGCTACACCTTC. Amino acid sequence: CASSQDPSVYGYTF. The chain combines TRBV4-3 with TRBJ1-2; no definite D call. Germline assignment: CDR1 LGHNA and CDR2 YSLEER. V gave up 0 bases and J gave up 4 bases, with 9 bases separating them. This CDR3 contains 14 residues.

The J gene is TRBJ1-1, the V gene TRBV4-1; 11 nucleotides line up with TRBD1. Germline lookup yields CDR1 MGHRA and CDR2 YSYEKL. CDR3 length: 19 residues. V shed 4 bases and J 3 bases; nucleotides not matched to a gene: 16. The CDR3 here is CASSRLVGGDRGSDTEAFF. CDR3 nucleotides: TGCGCCAGCAGCCGCCTAGTCGGGGGGGACAGGGGGTCGGACACTGAAGCTTTCTTT.

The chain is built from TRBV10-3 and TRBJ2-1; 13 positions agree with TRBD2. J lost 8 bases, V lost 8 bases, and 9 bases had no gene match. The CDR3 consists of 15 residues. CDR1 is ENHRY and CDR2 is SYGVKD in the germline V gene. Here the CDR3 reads CAIGGTSGVADEQFF. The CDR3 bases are TGTGCCATCGGTGGGACTAGCGGGGTTGCGGATGAGCAGTTCTTC.

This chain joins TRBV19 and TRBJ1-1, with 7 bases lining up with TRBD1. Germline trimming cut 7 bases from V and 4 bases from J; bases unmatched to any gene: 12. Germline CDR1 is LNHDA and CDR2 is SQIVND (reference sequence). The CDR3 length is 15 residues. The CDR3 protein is CASKPDRVSGTEAFF. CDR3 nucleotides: TGTGCCAGTAAACCAGACAGGGTAAGTGGCACTGAAGCTTTCTTT.

CDR3 DNA: TGTGCCAGCAGCTTCGTGGGACAACGTCAGCCCCAGCATTTT. It is translated as CASSFVGQRQPQHF. This chain joins TRBV5-4 and TRBJ1-5; the D gene is possibly TRBD1 (6 bases). Trimming stripped 2 bases from V and 6 bases from J, with 12 bases between. This CDR3 is built from 14 residues. Germline V gene lookup returns CDR1 SGHNT and CDR2 YYREEE (reference sequence).

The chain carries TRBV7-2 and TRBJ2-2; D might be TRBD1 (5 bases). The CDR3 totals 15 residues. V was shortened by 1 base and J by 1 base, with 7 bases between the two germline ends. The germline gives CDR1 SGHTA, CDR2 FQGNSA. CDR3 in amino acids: CASSLVTVNTGELFF. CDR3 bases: TGTGCCAGCAGCTTAGTGACAGTGAACACCGGGGAGCTGTTTTTT.

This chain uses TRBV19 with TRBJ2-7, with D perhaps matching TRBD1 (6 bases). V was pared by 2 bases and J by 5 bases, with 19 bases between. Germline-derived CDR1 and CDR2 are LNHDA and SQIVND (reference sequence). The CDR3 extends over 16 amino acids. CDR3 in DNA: TGTGCCAGTAGTATAATTCCTTGGGGGACATCAAACGAGCAGTACTTC. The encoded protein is CASSIIPWGTSNEQYF. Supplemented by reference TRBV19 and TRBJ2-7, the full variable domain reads DGGITQSPKYLFRKEGQNVTLSCEQNLNHDAMYWYRQDPGQGLRLIYYSQIVNDFQKGDIAEGYSVSREKKESFPLTVTSAQKNPTAFYLCASSIIPWGTSNEQYFGPGTRLTVT.

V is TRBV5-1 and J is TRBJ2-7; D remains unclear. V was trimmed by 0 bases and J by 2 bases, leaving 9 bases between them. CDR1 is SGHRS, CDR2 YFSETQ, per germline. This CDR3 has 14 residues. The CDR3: CASSLEQATYEQYF. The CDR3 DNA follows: TGCGCCAGCAGCTTGGAGCAGGCCACCTACGAGCAGTACTTC.

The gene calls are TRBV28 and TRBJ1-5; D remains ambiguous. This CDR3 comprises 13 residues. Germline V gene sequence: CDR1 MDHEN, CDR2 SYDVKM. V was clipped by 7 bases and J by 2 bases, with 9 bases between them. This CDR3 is CASKVGGNQPQHF. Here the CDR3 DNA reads TGTGCCAGCAAGGTCGGGGGCAATCAGCCCCAGCATTTT.

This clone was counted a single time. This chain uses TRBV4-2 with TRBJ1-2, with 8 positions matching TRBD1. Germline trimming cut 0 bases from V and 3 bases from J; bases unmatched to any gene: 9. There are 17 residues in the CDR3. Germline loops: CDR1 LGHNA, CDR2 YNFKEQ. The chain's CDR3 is CASSQDWGAGGDYGYTF. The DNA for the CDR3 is TGTGCCAGCAGCCAAGATTGGGGGGCAGGGGGCGACTATGGCTACACCTTC.

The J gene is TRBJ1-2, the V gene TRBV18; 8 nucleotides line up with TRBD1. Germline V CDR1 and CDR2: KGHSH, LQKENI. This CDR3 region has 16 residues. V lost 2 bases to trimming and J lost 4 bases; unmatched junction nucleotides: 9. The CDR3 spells CASSPWTGSRGYGYTF. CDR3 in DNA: TGTGCCAGCTCACCATGGACAGGGTCTCGGGGCTATGGCTACACCTTC.

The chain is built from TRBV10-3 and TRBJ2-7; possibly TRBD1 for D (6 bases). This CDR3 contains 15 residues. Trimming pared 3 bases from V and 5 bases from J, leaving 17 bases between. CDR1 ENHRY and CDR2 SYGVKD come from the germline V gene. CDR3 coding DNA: TGTGCCATCAGTGAATACTCCGGGACAACCAACGAGCAGTACTTC. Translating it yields CAISEYSGTTNEQYF.

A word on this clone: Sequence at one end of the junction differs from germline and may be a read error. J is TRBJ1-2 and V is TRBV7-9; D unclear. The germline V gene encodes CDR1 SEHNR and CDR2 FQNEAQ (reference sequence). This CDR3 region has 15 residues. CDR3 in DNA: TGTGCCAGCAGCTTAGCGGTTGCGGGGAACTTTGGCTACACCTTC. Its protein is CASSLAVAGNFGYTF.

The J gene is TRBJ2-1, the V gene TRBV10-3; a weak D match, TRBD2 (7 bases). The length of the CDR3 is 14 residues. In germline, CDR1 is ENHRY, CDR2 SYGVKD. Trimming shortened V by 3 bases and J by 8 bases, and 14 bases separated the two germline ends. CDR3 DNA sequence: TGTGCCATCAGTGACCCCGAGGGGGGGGATGAGCAGTTCTTC. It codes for CAISDPEGGDEQFF.

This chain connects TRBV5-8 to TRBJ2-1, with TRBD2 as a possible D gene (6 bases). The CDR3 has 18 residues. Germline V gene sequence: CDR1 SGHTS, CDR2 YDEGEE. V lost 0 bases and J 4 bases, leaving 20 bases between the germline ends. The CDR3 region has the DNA TGTGCCAGCAGCTTGGTTCTCCTCGCGGGGAGTACGTACAATGAGCAGTTCTTC. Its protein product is CASSLVLLAGSTYNEQFF.

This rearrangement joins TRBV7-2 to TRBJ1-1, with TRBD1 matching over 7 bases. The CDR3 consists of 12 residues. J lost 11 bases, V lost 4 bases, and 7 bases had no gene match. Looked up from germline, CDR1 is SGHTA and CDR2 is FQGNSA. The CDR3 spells CASSSQGRTAFF. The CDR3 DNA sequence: TGTGCCAGCAGCTCACAGGGGCGGACGGCTTTCTTT.

The chain's CDR3 is CASGPDRGLLSGANVLTF. CDR3 nucleotides: TGTGCCAGCGGGCCGGACAGGGGTCTCCTCTCTGGGGCCAACGTCCTGACTTTC. The chain joins TRBV7-9 to TRBJ2-6; the match to TRBD1 covers 9 bases. J gave up 0 bases and V 8 bases, and 11 bases lay outside the gene matches. Germline CDR1 reads SEHNR; CDR2 reads FQNEAQ (reference sequence). The CDR3 has 18 amino acids.

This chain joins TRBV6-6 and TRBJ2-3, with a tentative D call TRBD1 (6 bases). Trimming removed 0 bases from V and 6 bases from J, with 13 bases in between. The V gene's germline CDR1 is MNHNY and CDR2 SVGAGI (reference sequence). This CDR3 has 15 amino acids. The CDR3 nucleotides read TGTGCCAGCAGTTACTCGGGGGCTCCAGGTGATACGCAGTATTTT. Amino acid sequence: CASSYSGAPGDTQYF.

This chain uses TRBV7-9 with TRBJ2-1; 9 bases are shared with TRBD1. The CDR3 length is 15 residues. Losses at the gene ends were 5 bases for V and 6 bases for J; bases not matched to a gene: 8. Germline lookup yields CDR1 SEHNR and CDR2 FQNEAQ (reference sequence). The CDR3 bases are TGTGCCAGCAGCCCTAGGGGGACAGGGCGCAATGAGCAGTTCTTC. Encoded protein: CASSPRGTGRNEQFF.

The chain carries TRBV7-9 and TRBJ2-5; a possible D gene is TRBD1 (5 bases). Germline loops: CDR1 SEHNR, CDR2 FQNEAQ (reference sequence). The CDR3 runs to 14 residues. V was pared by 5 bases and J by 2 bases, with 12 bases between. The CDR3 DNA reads TGTGCCAGCAGCGACCCAGGGCAGCAAGAGACCCAGTACTTC. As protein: CASSDPGQQETQYF.